Listed below are T cell receptor beta chains from one sample, sequenced in a study of cytomegalovirus exposure and HLA in healthy donors. Data came from immunoSEQ multiplex PCR; TCRdb stores just in-frame clones and leaves some out. The sample has 70,000 or so clones, just under 70% seen once. Material: PBMCs. The receptors stem from a woman under 40 in good health and CMV-seronegative. CDR3s include the opening cysteine and the closing phenylalanine or tryptophan. A D gene is named only where the DNA matches it firmly. Expanded clones get a size class; other rows say once, few or many, or leave the size out.

abundance,j_gene,v_gene,d_gene,CDR3nt,CDR3aa
NA,TRBJ1-4,TRBV2,TRBD1,TGTGCCAGCAGTGCCGGACAGGGACCCGAAAAACTGTTTTTT,CASSAGQGPEKLFF
NA,TRBJ1-1,TRBV9,NA,TGTGCCAGCAGCCCGGGGTCAGGGGATAAGGCTTTCTTT,CASSPGSGDKAFF
NA,TRBJ1-1,TRBV10-1,TRBD1,TGCGCCAGCAGCCTTGGACAGGGGGAGTGCACTGAAGCTTTCTTT,CASSLGQGECTEAFF
NA,TRBJ1-6,TRBV7-9,TRBD1,TGTGCCAGCAGCTTAGGACAGGGGGGCCGCGTTTCCTTT,CASSLGQGGRVSF
NA,TRBJ2-7,TRBV5-1,TRBD1,TGCGCCAGCAGCGGCCTACAGGGGTCGGGACCCTACGAGCAGTACTTC,CASSGLQGSGPYEQYF
NA,TRBJ1-1,TRBV21-1,NA,TGTGCCAGCTATAAACAACCCAGGGGCGCAGGGAACACTGAAGCTTTCTTT,CASYKQPRGAGNTEAFF
NA,TRBJ2-5,TRBV30,NA,TGTGCCTGGTCAATGCAGGGGGGTCAGGGGACCCAGTACTTC,CAWSMQGGQGTQYF
NA,TRBJ2-3,TRBV5-1,TRBD1,TGCGCCAGCAGCGATACAGGGGGTGATACGCAGTATTTT,CASSDTGGDTQYF
few,TRBJ1-5,TRBV10-3,TRBD1,TGTGCCATCAGTAAACAGGGGGCTGGGCAGCCCCAGCATTTT,CAISKQGAGQPQHF
NA,TRBJ1-5,TRBV5-1,NA,TGCGCCAGCAGCTTGGGACAGAAAAATCAGCCCCAGCATTTT,CASSLGQKNQPQHF
NA,TRBJ2-3,TRBV7-9,NA,TGTGCCAGCAGCTTGATGTCCGGTACCACAGATACGCAGTATTTT,CASSLMSGTTDTQYF
NA,TRBJ1-5,TRBV9,TRBD1,TGTGCCAGCAGCGTAGGACGGCAGAGACAGGGGGAAGGTCATTTT,CASSVGRQRQGEGHF
NA,TRBJ1-1,TRBV6-5,TRBD1,TGTGCCAGCAGCTGGGACAGGGTTGCATACGAAGCTTTCTTT,CASSWDRVAYEAFF
NA,TRBJ2-2,TRBV4-1,TRBD2,TGCGCCAGCAGCCTACAGACGGGAGGCGGGGAGCTGTTTTTT,CASSLQTGGGELFF
NA,TRBJ2-5,TRBV11-2,NA,TGTGCCAGCAGCTTAGGCAGGGCATGGGAGACCCAGTACTTC,CASSLGRAWETQYF
NA,TRBJ1-2,TRBV5-6,TRBD1,TGTGCCAGCAGCTTGGGTGTGACAGGGGGCTATGGCTACACCTTC,CASSLGVTGGYGYTF
few,TRBJ1-4,TRBV9,TRBD1,TGTGCCAGCAGCACGACGCCAGGGGGCGGTGGGGAAAAACTGTTTTTT,CASSTTPGGGGEKLFF
few,TRBJ1-1,TRBV2,TRBD1,TGTGCCAGCACAGACAGGGGGCGAACTGAAGCTTTCTTT,CASTDRGRTEAFF
NA,TRBJ2-5,TRBV5-1,TRBD2,TGCGCCAGCAGCTTGCGGTCTGAGGCGGGGGGTTACCAAGAGACCCAGTACTTC,CASSLRSEAGGYQETQYF
few,TRBJ2-5,TRBV6-1,TRBD2,TGTGCCAGCAGTATAGCGGGGTTCGGTGAGACCCAGTACTTC,CASSIAGFGETQYF
NA,TRBJ1-1,TRBV6-5,TRBD1,TGTGCCAGCAGTCAGGGGGAGAACACTGAAGCTTTCTTT,CASSQGENTEAFF
NA,TRBJ1-2,TRBV9,TRBD1,TGTGCCAGCAGCGCGACAGGGGCTTCTACTAACTATGGCTACACCTTC,CASSATGASTNYGYTF
NA,TRBJ2-7,TRBV5-1,NA,TGCGCCAGCAGCTTGGAGGACAGAGATTACGAGCAGTACTTC,CASSLEDRDYEQYF
NA,TRBJ2-7,TRBV25-1,NA,TGTGCCAGCAGTGGTGGGAGATCCTACGAGCAGTACTTC,CASSGGRSYEQYF
NA,TRBJ2-5,TRBV7-9,NA,TGTGCCAGCAGCATCCACGGAGGCCAAGAGACCCAGTACTTC,CASSIHGGQETQYF
few,TRBJ1-1,TRBV7-2,NA,TGTGCCAGCAGCGCCTCCAGGGGAAGTAGGAACACTGAAGCTTTCTTT,CASSASRGSRNTEAFF
few,TRBJ1-1,TRBV6-1,TRBD1,TGTGCCAGCAGTCCCGGGACAGGGCCCACTGAAGCTTTCTTT,CASSPGTGPTEAFF
NA,TRBJ2-7,TRBV5-6,TRBD1,TGTGCCAGCAGCGACCGCAGGGGGTTCAGCTACGAGCAGTACTTC,CASSDRRGFSYEQYF
NA,TRBJ1-2,TRBV30,NA,TGTGCCTGGAGTGGTGGCACCAACTATGGCTACACCTTC,CAWSGGTNYGYTF
NA,TRBJ1-6,TRBV2,NA,TGTGCCAGCAGGGGGCGTACCCTCCACTTT,CASRGRTLHF
NA,TRBJ2-6,TRBV5-4,NA,TGTGCCAGCAGCTGGACAGGGGCCAACGTCCTGACTTTC,CASSWTGANVLTF
few,TRBJ1-1,TRBV19,NA,TGTGCCAGTAGAAGGGGCTTGAACACTGAAGCTTTCTTT,CASRRGLNTEAFF
NA,TRBJ1-4,TRBV25-1,TRBD1,TGTGCCAGCAGCGACCCAGGGGGCTGGGAAAAACTGTTTTTT,CASSDPGGWEKLFF
NA,TRBJ1-1,TRBV7-3,NA,TGTGCCAGCAGCCTTACCGATTTACTAAACACTGAAGCTTTCTTT,CASSLTDLLNTEAFF
few,TRBJ2-7,TRBV29-1,NA,TGCAGCGTTCCAGGGGTGTCGGGCCACGAGCAGTACTTC,CSVPGVSGHEQYF
NA,TRBJ2-7,TRBV28,TRBD1,TGTGCCAGCAACTTAGCCGGGACAGGGGGCTACGAGCAGTACTTC,CASNLAGTGGYEQYF
NA,TRBJ2-7,TRBV6-1,NA,TGTGCCAGCAGTATTTGGAGCGGAGAGCAGTACTTC,CASSIWSGEQYF
NA,TRBJ1-2,TRBV19,NA,TGTGCTGGGAGGGGCCGGAACTATGGCTACACCTTC,CAGRGRNYGYTF
NA,TRBJ1-5,TRBV2,TRBD1,TGTGCCAGCAGTGAGAGGGGGCTGAGCAATCAGCCCCAGCATTTT,CASSERGLSNQPQHF
NA,TRBJ2-4,TRBV4-1,TRBD2,TGCGCCAGCAGCCAACGCTTACCGGGGGGAGGATCCCACATTCAGTACTTC,CASSQRLPGGGSHIQYF
NA,TRBJ2-2,TRBV30,NA,TGTGCCTGGGACAGGCCGAACAGGGATACCGGGGAGCTGTTTTTT,CAWDRPNRDTGELFF
NA,TRBJ1-5,TRBV27,NA,TGTGCCAGCAAGGATTTATCGGGGCAGCCCCAGCATTTT,CASKDLSGQPQHF